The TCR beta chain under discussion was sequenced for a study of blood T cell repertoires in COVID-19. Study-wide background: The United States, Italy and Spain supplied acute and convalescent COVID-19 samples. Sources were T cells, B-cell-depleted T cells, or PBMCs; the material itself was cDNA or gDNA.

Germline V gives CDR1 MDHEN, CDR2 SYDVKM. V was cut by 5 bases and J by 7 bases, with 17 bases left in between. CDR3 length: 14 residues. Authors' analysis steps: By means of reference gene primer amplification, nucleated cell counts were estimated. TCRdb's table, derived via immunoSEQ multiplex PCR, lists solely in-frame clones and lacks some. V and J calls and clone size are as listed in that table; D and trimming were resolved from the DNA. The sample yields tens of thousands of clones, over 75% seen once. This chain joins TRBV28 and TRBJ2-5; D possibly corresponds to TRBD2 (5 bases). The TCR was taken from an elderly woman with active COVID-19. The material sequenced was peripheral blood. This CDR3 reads CASSTSDARGTQYF. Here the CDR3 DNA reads TGTGCCAGCAGTACCTCGGACGCCCGGGGGACCCAGTACTTC.